The present T cell receptor beta chain was sequenced within a study of blood T cells in healthy people across ages. Through a sample-barcoded 5' primer and a J-beta primer mix, a second PCR was run for about 6 to 11 cycles. Using its own MiXCR run on the 5' RACE reads, TCRdb lists one record per CDR3 protein. Of around 1.7 million distinct CDR3 sequences in the sample, roughly 27% were seen once. The sample holds a few counts of this clonotype. The source of this sequence is a woman aged 30 to 39 in good health. Source material: blood.

The CDR3, as DNA: TGTGCCTGGAGTCTACCCGGGACTAGGGCCTACGAGCAGTACTTC. This sequence encodes CAWSLPGTRAYEQYF. This chain connects TRBV30 to TRBJ2-7; 8 nucleotides align to TRBD2. Germline CDR1 GTSNPN, CDR2 SVGIG (reference sequence). V lost 2 bases and J lost 2; bases outside the gene matches: 8. CDR3 length: 15 amino acids.